This TCR beta chain is drawn from a study of blood T cell repertoires in COVID-19. About the research overall: Researchers got acute and convalescent COVID-19 samples from the United States, Italy and Spain. T cells, B-cell-depleted T cells, or PBMCs provided the cDNA or gDNA that served as material.

V was cut by 6 bases and J by 3 bases, with 3 bases left in between. The CDR3 totals 11 residues. Germline V CDR1 and CDR2: MDHEN, SYDVKM. Generated by immunoSEQ multiplex PCR, the TCRdb table keeps only in-frame clones and is missing some. The table shows about 100,000 clones, with approximately 91% occurring only once. This rearrangement joins TRBV28 to TRBJ1-5; no clear D gene. The sample consisted of peripheral blood. The sequence was collected from a human donor in a cohort sampled during active COVID-19. CDR3 in amino acids: CASSHNQPQHF. DNA for the CDR3: TGTGCCAGCAGCCACAATCAGCCCCAGCATTTT.